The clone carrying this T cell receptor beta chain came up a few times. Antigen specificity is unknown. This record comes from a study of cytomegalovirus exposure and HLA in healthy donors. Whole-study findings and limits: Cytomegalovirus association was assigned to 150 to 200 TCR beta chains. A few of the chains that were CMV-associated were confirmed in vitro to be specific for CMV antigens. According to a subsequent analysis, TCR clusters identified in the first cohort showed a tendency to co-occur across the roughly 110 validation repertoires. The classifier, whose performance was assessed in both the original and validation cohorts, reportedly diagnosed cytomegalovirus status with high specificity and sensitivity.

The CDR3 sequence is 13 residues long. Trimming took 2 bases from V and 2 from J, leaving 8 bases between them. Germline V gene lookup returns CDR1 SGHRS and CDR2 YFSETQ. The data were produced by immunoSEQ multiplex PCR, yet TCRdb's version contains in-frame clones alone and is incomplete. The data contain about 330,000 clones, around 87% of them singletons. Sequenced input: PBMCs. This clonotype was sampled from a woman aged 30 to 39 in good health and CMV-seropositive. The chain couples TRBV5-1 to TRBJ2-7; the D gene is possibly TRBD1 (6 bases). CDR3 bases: TGCGCCAGCAGCTTCGGACAGACCTACGAGCAGTACTTC. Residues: CASSFGQTYEQYF.